Listed below are T cell receptor beta chains from one sample, sequenced in a study of blood T cell repertoires in COVID-19. The assay was immunoSEQ multiplex PCR, and TCRdb's table has in-frame clones only and misses some. Of 65,000 to 95,000 clones listed, roughly 80% are singletons. Sequenced sample: peripheral blood. The origin of the receptors is a woman aged 40-49 years with active or convalescent COVID-19. Each CDR3 is given with its conserved first and last residue. The order of the fields is CDR3 protein, CDR3 DNA, clone size, J gene, D gene, V gene. A D gene is named only where the DNA matches it firmly. Not every row has a clone size; where given, it reads once, few, many or a size class.

CDR3aa: CASSQGTVGVYGYTF
CDR3nt: TGTGCCAGCAGCCAAGGTACAGTCGGGGTCTATGGCTACACCTTC
abundance: -
j_gene: TRBJ1-2
d_gene: -
v_gene: TRBV3-1/TRBV3-2

CDR3aa: CASSPPGQPYGYTF
CDR3nt: TGTGCCAGCTCACCACCGGGACAGCCTTATGGCTACACCTTC
abundance: -
j_gene: TRBJ1-2
d_gene: TRBD1
v_gene: TRBV18

CDR3aa: CASSENEADWVFYGYTF
CDR3nt: TGTGCCAGCAGTGAAAATGAGGCAGATTGGGTATTCTATGGCTACACCTTC
abundance: -
j_gene: TRBJ1-2
d_gene: -
v_gene: TRBV6-1

CDR3aa: CASSLAGQGAGETQYF
CDR3nt: TGTGCTAGCAGCTTAGCCGGACAGGGGGCGGGGGAGACCCAGTACTTC
abundance: -
j_gene: TRBJ2-5
d_gene: TRBD1
v_gene: TRBV7-7

CDR3aa: CASSPPVMTAQLSGYGYTF
CDR3nt: TGTGCCAGCTCACCACCCGTAATGACAGCGCAGTTGTCTGGATATGGCTACACCTTC
abundance: -
j_gene: TRBJ1-2
d_gene: -
v_gene: TRBV18

CDR3aa: CSASRQGSSPLHF
CDR3nt: TGCAGTGCTAGTAGGCAGGGTAGTTCACCCCTCCACTTT
abundance: once
j_gene: TRBJ1-6
d_gene: -
v_gene: TRBV20-1

CDR3aa: CSGSGTSGNGGELFF
CDR3nt: TGCAGCGGGTCAGGGACTAGCGGAAACGGCGGGGAGCTGTTTTTT
abundance: -
j_gene: TRBJ2-2
d_gene: TRBD2
v_gene: TRBV29-1

CDR3aa: CASSLGAAGDTEAFF
CDR3nt: TGTGCCAGCAGTTTAGGGGCCGCAGGGGACACTGAAGCTTTCTTT
abundance: -
j_gene: TRBJ1-1
d_gene: -
v_gene: TRBV28

CDR3aa: CASSFLGQGNTDTQYF
CDR3nt: TGTGCCAGCAGCTTTTTAGGACAGGGGAACACAGATACGCAGTATTTT
abundance: -
j_gene: TRBJ2-3
d_gene: TRBD1
v_gene: TRBV11-3

CDR3aa: CASSLRSKRGLRADTQYF
CDR3nt: TGTGCCAGCAGTTTAAGGTCTAAGCGGGGCCTGAGGGCAGATACGCAGTATTTT
abundance: -
j_gene: TRBJ2-3
d_gene: TRBD2
v_gene: TRBV27

CDR3aa: CASSRDSATNEKLFF
CDR3nt: TGTGCCAGCAGTAGAGACAGTGCAACTAATGAAAAACTGTTTTTT
abundance: -
j_gene: TRBJ1-4
d_gene: -
v_gene: TRBV6-5

CDR3aa: CASSLDAGFNYGYTF
CDR3nt: TGCGCCAGCAGCTTGGACGCGGGGTTTAACTATGGCTACACCTTC
abundance: -
j_gene: TRBJ1-2
d_gene: -
v_gene: TRBV5-1

CDR3aa: CASSPYAPSSGGRDTQYF
CDR3nt: TGTGCCAGCAGCCCGTATGCGCCCTCTAGCGGGGGACGCGATACGCAGTATTTT
abundance: -
j_gene: TRBJ2-3
d_gene: TRBD2
v_gene: TRBV9

CDR3aa: CASSPGTGGIATNEKLFF
CDR3nt: TGTGCCAGCAGCCCCGGGACAGGGGGGATTGCAACTAATGAAAAACTGTTTTTT
abundance: -
j_gene: TRBJ1-4
d_gene: TRBD1
v_gene: TRBV4-2

CDR3aa: CASSLGGGRAGTGELFF
CDR3nt: TGTGCCAGCAGCTTGGGCGGCGGGAGGGCCGGGACCGGGGAGCTGTTTTTT
abundance: -
j_gene: TRBJ2-2
d_gene: TRBD2
v_gene: TRBV5-6

CDR3aa: CASSTGATNEKLFF
CDR3nt: TGTGCCAGCTCCACAGGCGCAACTAATGAAAAACTGTTTTTT
abundance: -
j_gene: TRBJ1-4
d_gene: -
v_gene: TRBV18